This T cell receptor beta chain was sequenced for a study of blood T cell repertoires in COVID-19. Across the study: Samples representing acute and convalescent COVID-19 were sourced from the United States, Italy and Spain. T cells, B-cell-depleted T cells, or PBMCs provided the cDNA or gDNA that served as material.

Germline trimming cut 8 bases from V and 2 bases from J; bases unmatched to any gene: 1. This CDR3 is built from 13 residues. The germline V gene encodes CDR1 MNHNY and CDR2 SVGAGI (reference sequence). This clone has more than one count but fewer than ten. Per the original methods: Scientists estimated how many nucleated cells there were by amplifying reference gene primers. Measured with immunoSEQ multiplex PCR; TCRdb has only the in-frame clones, and not every one. The V and J calls and the clone size are those of that table, but D and trimming were determined from the DNA. This sample has thousands of clones, with roughly 90% found just once.

The receptor's source is a man aged 60 to 69 with acute or convalescent COVID-19. Sequences were obtained from peripheral blood. The rearrangement joins TRBV6-6 to TRBJ1-5; 9 bases fit TRBD1. CDR3 DNA: TGTGCCAGCGGGGACAGGGGCAATCAGCCCCAGCATTTT. This sequence encodes CASGDRGNQPQHF.